A selection of T cell receptor beta chains follows, all from one sample in a study of PD-1 blockade in classical Hodgkin lymphoma. Sequencing was performed with immunoSEQ multiplex PCR; in TCRdb, only in-frame clones are kept and a portion is missing. The sample records under 60,000 clones, around 72% being singletons. Sequences were derived from peripheral blood mononuclear cells (PBMCs), sampled at baseline. The receptors stem from a human donor with classical Hodgkin lymphoma. The CDR3 runs from the conserved cysteine through the conserved F or W. A D gene is named only where the DNA matches it firmly. A row's size may be missing; if present it is once, few, many or a size class.

size: -; D: -; J: TRBJ2-1; V: TRBV5-1; DNA: TGCGCCAGCAGCTTGTTTGTGGCCCGCAATGAGCAGTTCTTC; CDR3: CASSLFVARNEQFF
size: -; D: -; J: TRBJ1-5; V: TRBV18; DNA: TGTGCCAGCTCCCGAGGAGATAGCAATCAGCCCCAGCATTTT; CDR3: CASSRGDSNQPQHF
size: -; D: -; J: TRBJ1-2; V: TRBV6-5; DNA: TGTGCCAGCAGTTACTCGAGAGGGGCCCGTAACTATGGCTACACCTTC; CDR3: CASSYSRGARNYGYTF
size: -; D: -; J: TRBJ1-2; V: TRBV2; DNA: TGTGCCAGCAGTCTGACAGTATCAAACTATGGCTACACCTTC; CDR3: CASSLTVSNYGYTF
size: few; D: -; J: TRBJ1-1; V: TRBV11-3; DNA: TGTGCCAGCAGCTCACTTCGCGAAGCTTTCTTT; CDR3: CASSSLREAFF
size: once; D: -; J: TRBJ2-2; V: TRBV5-1; DNA: TGCGCCAGCAGCCGACTCGTGAGTTCCGGGGAGCTGTTTTTT; CDR3: CASSRLVSSGELFF
size: -; D: -; J: TRBJ1-5; V: TRBV18; DNA: TGTGCCAGCTCACCGGGGGCAAGCAATCAGCCCCAGCATTTT; CDR3: CASSPGASNQPQHF
size: -; D: -; J: TRBJ1-1; V: TRBV28; DNA: TGTGCCAGCAGTCCAGGACCGAACACTGAAGCTTTCTTT; CDR3: CASSPGPNTEAFF
size: few; D: -; J: TRBJ2-2; V: TRBV7-6; DNA: TGTGCCAGCAGCTTAGCGACACAGAACACCGGGGAGCTGTTTTTT; CDR3: CASSLATQNTGELFF
size: few; D: -; J: TRBJ1-1; V: TRBV7-9; DNA: TGTGCCAGCAGCTCGGGCTATGGCGGTGAAGCTTTCTTT; CDR3: CASSSGYGGEAFF
size: -; D: TRBD1; J: TRBJ1-2; V: TRBV11-2; DNA: TGTGCCAGCAGCATGCGGCAGGGGGCTGGCTACACCTTC; CDR3: CASSMRQGAGYTF
size: -; D: -; J: TRBJ2-7; V: TRBV7-2; DNA: TGTGCCAGCAGCCGACTACAAGGGGTCAACGAGCAGTACTTC; CDR3: CASSRLQGVNEQYF
size: few; D: -; J: TRBJ2-1; V: TRBV5-1; DNA: TGCGCCAGCAGCTTGGTGCCGGGTAGTGAGCAGTTCTTC; CDR3: CASSLVPGSEQFF
size: few; D: TRBD2; J: TRBJ2-7; V: TRBV6-5; DNA: TGTGCCAGCAGTTCTGGCGGGGGGGGCTTATACGAGCAGTACTTC; CDR3: CASSSGGGGLYEQYF
size: once; D: -; J: TRBJ1-5; V: TRBV19; DNA: TGTGCCAGTACCTCACCCAGGGACTTTCTCAGCCAGCCCCAGCATTTT; CDR3: CASTSPRDFLSQPQHF
size: -; D: -; J: TRBJ2-7; V: TRBV11-2; DNA: TGTGCCAGCAGCTTAAACTTCCAGGGATCCTACGAGCAGTACTTC; CDR3: CASSLNFQGSYEQYF
size: -; D: TRBD1; J: TRBJ1-5; V: TRBV23-1; DNA: TGCGCCAGCAGCTGGACAGGGCTCAATCAGCCCCAGCATTTT; CDR3: CASSWTGLNQPQHF
size: -; D: -; J: TRBJ1-1; V: TRBV6-5; DNA: TGTGCCAGCAGCTACGAGCGCTACACTGAAGCTTTCTTT; CDR3: CASSYERYTEAFF
size: few; D: -; J: TRBJ1-2; V: TRBV19; DNA: TGTGCCAGTAGTATCTATCCGGTGGGCTATGGCTACACCTTC; CDR3: CASSIYPVGYGYTF
size: -; D: -; J: TRBJ1-4; V: TRBV6-5; DNA: TGTGCCAGCAGTTTCTACCTCCAGGGTGCTAATGAAAAACTGTTTTTT; CDR3: CASSFYLQGANEKLFF
size: -; D: -; J: TRBJ2-5; V: TRBV19; DNA: TGTGCCAGTAGTAGCCAGGGTCGAGAGACCCAGTACTTC; CDR3: CASSSQGRETQYF
size: many; D: TRBD2; J: TRBJ2-2; V: TRBV29-1; DNA: TGCAGCGTCCTAGCGGCCGGGGAGCTGTTTTTT; CDR3: CSVLAAGELFF
size: -; D: TRBD2; J: TRBJ2-1; V: TRBV28; DNA: TGTGCCAGCACCCCTCTAGCGGTCTCCTACAATGAGCAGTTCTTC; CDR3: CASTPLAVSYNEQFF
size: -; D: TRBD1; J: TRBJ1-5; V: TRBV7-3; DNA: TGTGCCAGCAGCTTAGAGGGCAGGGGGCTAAGACAGCCCCAGCATTTT; CDR3: CASSLEGRGLRQPQHF
size: few; D: -; J: TRBJ1-5; V: TRBV19; DNA: TGTGCCAGTAGTATGAGAGGGGTCAATCAGCCCCAGCATTTT; CDR3: CASSMRGVNQPQHF
size: -; D: -; J: TRBJ2-5; V: TRBV7-8; DNA: TGTGCCAGCAGCGTCCCGAGGGGGACCCAGTACTTC; CDR3: CASSVPRGTQYF
size: -; D: TRBD2; J: TRBJ2-5; V: TRBV11-2; DNA: TGTGCCAGCAGCTTAGATAGGGGACTAGCGGGTCAAGAGACCCAGTACTTC; CDR3: CASSLDRGLAGQETQYF
size: -; D: TRBD2; J: TRBJ2-4; V: TRBV7-9; DNA: TGTGCCAGCAGCTTAAGTCCGCGGGAGTATGAAAAAAACATTCAGTACTTC; CDR3: CASSLSPREYEKNIQYF
size: -; D: -; J: TRBJ2-3; V: TRBV5-4; DNA: TGTGCCAGCAGCCCGATAGGATACACAGATACGCAGTATTTT; CDR3: CASSPIGYTDTQYF
size: -; D: -; J: TRBJ2-2; V: TRBV5-1; DNA: TGCGCCAGCAGCTGGGGGGCCAGCGACCCAAACACCGGGGAGCTGTTTTTT; CDR3: CASSWGASDPNTGELFF
size: -; D: -; J: TRBJ1-1; V: TRBV7-6; DNA: TGTGCCAGCAGCTTAGTCGGGGACACTGAAGCTTTCTTT; CDR3: CASSLVGDTEAFF
size: many; D: -; J: TRBJ2-7; V: TRBV19; DNA: TGTGCCAGTAGTATGGCGACAGACACGACCTACGAGCAGTACTTC; CDR3: CASSMATDTTYEQYF
size: -; D: -; J: TRBJ2-7; V: TRBV7-3; DNA: TGTGCCAGCAGCTTAGAACAGGGCTTCGAGCAGTACTTC; CDR3: CASSLEQGFEQYF
size: -; D: -; J: TRBJ2-4; V: TRBV28; DNA: TGTGCCAGCAGCTTCGGGACATCCCGGGGAGCCAAAAACATTCAGTACTTC; CDR3: CASSFGTSRGAKNIQYF
size: -; D: -; J: TRBJ2-1; V: TRBV9; DNA: TGTGCCAGCAGCGTTCATCCCAATGAGCAGTTCTTC; CDR3: CASSVHPNEQFF
size: -; D: TRBD2; J: TRBJ2-1; V: TRBV7-9; DNA: TGTGCCAGCAGCTTGGGACTAGCGGGGAATGAGCAGTTCTTC; CDR3: CASSLGLAGNEQFF
size: -; D: TRBD1; J: TRBJ2-1; V: TRBV7-9; DNA: TGTGCCAGCAGCGACAGGGGTTCCTACAATGAGCAGTTCTTC; CDR3: CASSDRGSYNEQFF
size: once; D: TRBD1; J: TRBJ1-2; V: TRBV7-9; DNA: TGTGCCAGCAGCTTTCCTTTGACAGGGTCACCGTCTGGCTACACCTTC; CDR3: CASSFPLTGSPSGYTF
size: -; D: TRBD1; J: TRBJ1-1; V: TRBV19; DNA: TGTGCCAGTAGTATCCCCGGGACAGACACTGAAGCTTTCTTT; CDR3: CASSIPGTDTEAFF
size: -; D: TRBD1; J: TRBJ1-3; V: TRBV6-5; DNA: TGTGCCAGCAGGGGACAGGGATACCGAAACACCATATATTTT; CDR3: CASRGQGYRNTIYF
size: -; D: TRBD1; J: TRBJ2-7; V: TRBV6-6; DNA: TGTGCCAGCAGTTACAGGGACAGGGACTACGAGCAGTACTTC; CDR3: CASSYRDRDYEQYF
size: once; D: -; J: TRBJ2-1; V: TRBV6-6; DNA: TGTGCCGTCAGGGAAGCCCTACACAATGAGCAGTTCTTC; CDR3: CAVREALHNEQFF
size: -; D: TRBD1; J: TRBJ2-4; V: TRBV7-2; DNA: TGTGCCAGCAGCTTATTCGGGGGGACAGGGCGGACCAAAAACATTCAGTACTTC; CDR3: CASSLFGGTGRTKNIQYF
size: -; D: -; J: TRBJ2-2; V: TRBV6-5; DNA: TGTGCCAGCAGTCCTCAGGGTTACACCGGGGAGCTGTTTTTT; CDR3: CASSPQGYTGELFF
size: once; D: TRBD2; J: TRBJ2-5; V: TRBV11-3; DNA: TGTGCCAGCAGCGTTACTAGCGGGAGCGAGACCCAGTACTTC; CDR3: CASSVTSGSETQYF
size: once; D: TRBD2; J: TRBJ2-1; V: TRBV9; DNA: TGTGCCAGCAGCCCTCGGGGCGGGGGGTACAACAATGAGCAGTTCTTC; CDR3: CASSPRGGGYNNEQFF
size: -; D: -; J: TRBJ2-2; V: TRBV19; DNA: TGTGCCAGTAGTATCAGGGATCCCGGGGAGCTGTTTTTT; CDR3: CASSIRDPGELFF
size: -; D: TRBD1; J: TRBJ1-4; V: TRBV19; DNA: TGTGCCAGTAGTACCCGGGACAGTCCTAATGAAAAACTGTTTTTT; CDR3: CASSTRDSPNEKLFF
size: few; D: TRBD1; J: TRBJ1-2; V: TRBV9; DNA: TGTGCCAGCAGCGTAGTGGCAGGGGGGAACTATGGCTACACCTTC; CDR3: CASSVVAGGNYGYTF